This is a list of T cell receptor beta chains from one sample in a study of blood T cell repertoires in COVID-19. The method was immunoSEQ multiplex PCR; TCRdb's version includes in-frame clones alone and lacks a portion of them. The profile shows under 75,000 clones, roughly nine tenths of them singletons. Sequenced input: peripheral blood. Receptors were obtained from a man in his forties or fifties with acute or convalescent COVID-19. CDR3s include the opening cysteine and the closing phenylalanine or tryptophan. D genes are given only for firm matches. Clone sizes are given selectively: once, few, many, or a class where the clone is expanded.

size | J | D | V | CDR3 | DNA
NA | TRBJ2-7 | TRBD2 | TRBV28 | CASSGLAPTYEQYF | TGTGCCAGCAGCGGACTAGCGCCGACCTACGAGCAGTACTTC
NA | TRBJ2-1 | TRBD2 | TRBV7-2 | CASSRGLAGGTWSYNEQFF | TGTGCCAGCAGCCGCGGACTAGCGGGAGGTACTTGGTCCTACAATGAGCAGTTCTTC
NA | TRBJ2-2 | NA | TRBV6-1 | CASSEAIRGFTGELFF | TGTGCCAGCAGTGAAGCGATTAGGGGGTTCACCGGGGAGCTGTTTTTT
NA | TRBJ1-3 | NA | TRBV12-3/TRBV12-4 | CASRLNRNTIYF | TGTGCCAGCAGACTGAACAGGAACACCATATATTTT
NA | TRBJ2-5 | TRBD2 | TRBV3-1/TRBV3-2 | CASWGGPRAQYF | TGTGCCAGCTGGGGGGGTCCTAGGGCCCAGTACTTC
NA | TRBJ2-2 | TRBD1 | TRBV2 | CASSATGQGYTGELFF | TGTGCCAGCAGTGCAACGGGACAGGGATACACCGGGGAGCTGTTTTTT
NA | TRBJ1-4 | NA | TRBV18 | CASSPGTGTQLFF | TGTGCCAGCTCACCCGGAACAGGGACGCAACTGTTTTTT
NA | TRBJ1-5 | TRBD1 | TRBV28 | CASKGQRNQPQHF | TGTGCCAGCAAGGGACAGCGCAATCAGCCCCAGCATTTT
few | TRBJ1-1 | NA | TRBV7-6 | CASSLGGVTEAFF | TGTGCCAGCAGCTTAGGCGGGGTCACTGAAGCTTTCTTT
NA | TRBJ2-7 | NA | TRBV20-1 | CSVGERYEQYF | TGCAGTGTCGGGGAGAGGTACGAGCAGTACTTC
NA | TRBJ2-2 | TRBD2 | TRBV7-8 | CASSLVAGGNTGELFF | TGTGCCAGCAGCTTAGTTGCGGGAGGAAACACCGGGGAGCTGTTTTTT
NA | TRBJ2-6 | TRBD1 | TRBV7-8 | CASSLFRVVGTVRSGANVLTF | TGTGCCAGCAGCTTATTTAGGGTTGTGGGGACAGTGAGATCTGGGGCCAACGTCCTGACTTTC
few | TRBJ1-4 | NA | TRBV30 | CAWSTLGGYEKLFF | TGTGCCTGGAGTACCCTGGGGGGTTATGAAAAACTGTTTTTT
NA | TRBJ1-2 | TRBD1 | TRBV30 | CAWSRTGEDGYTF | TGTGCCTGGAGTCGGACAGGGGAGGATGGCTACACCTTC
NA | TRBJ2-1 | TRBD2 | TRBV5-1 | CASSYAPRTSGYNEQFF | TGCGCCAGCAGCTATGCCCCCAGGACTAGCGGCTACAATGAGCAGTTCTTC
NA | TRBJ2-1 | TRBD2 | TRBV2 | CAWGGGPSYNEQFF | TGTGCTTGGGGGGGAGGGCCATCCTACAATGAGCAGTTCTTC
NA | TRBJ2-7 | TRBD1 | TRBV7-2 | CASSLGTGDTYEQYF | TGTGCCAGCAGCTTAGGGACAGGGGATACCTACGAGCAGTACTTC
once | TRBJ2-5 | TRBD2 | TRBV24-1 | CATSDGTSGRETQYF | TGTGCCACCAGTGATGGAACTAGCGGGAGAGAGACCCAGTACTTC
few | TRBJ1-2 | TRBD1 | TRBV18 | CASSPLGQGLDYGYTF | TGTGCCAGCTCACCCCTTGGACAGGGGTTGGACTATGGCTACACCTTC
NA | TRBJ1-5 | TRBD1 | TRBV7-2 | CASSLETGGVRINQPQHF | TGTGCCAGCAGCTTAGAGACAGGGGGCGTGAGGATTAATCAGCCCCAGCATTTT
NA | TRBJ1-6 | TRBD1 | TRBV5-6 | CASSLGDRLIYNSPLHF | TGTGCCAGCAGCTTGGGGGACAGATTGATTTATAATTCACCCCTCCACTTT
NA | TRBJ1-2 | NA | TRBV28 | CASSLARAASYGYTF | TGTGCCAGCAGTTTAGCCAGGGCAGCGAGCTATGGCTACACCTTC
NA | TRBJ1-1 | NA | TRBV30 | CAWSGQVEAFF | TGTGCCTGGAGTGGCCAGGTTGAAGCTTTCTTT
NA | TRBJ1-2 | NA | TRBV2 | CASSRTQGTF | TGTGCCAGCAGTAGAACACAGGGCACCTTC
NA | TRBJ1-1 | TRBD1 | TRBV7-9 | CASRRGTGNTEAFF | TGTGCCAGCAGAAGGGGGACAGGGAACACTGAAGCTTTCTTT
NA | TRBJ2-1 | NA | TRBV6-2/TRBV6-3 | CASSYPRGFYNEQFF | TGTGCCAGCAGTTACCCCAGGGGTTTTTACAATGAGCAGTTCTTC
once | TRBJ2-6 | TRBD1 | TRBV10-3 | CAIRDSPLQGAGGANVLTF | TGTGCCATCAGGGATTCGCCTTTACAGGGGGCTGGCGGGGCCAACGTCCTGACTTTC
NA | TRBJ2-3 | TRBD2 | TRBV5-6 | CASSTGTSGTSDTQYF | TGTGCCAGCAGCACCGGGACTAGCGGGACCTCAGATACGCAGTATTTT
NA | TRBJ2-1 | NA | TRBV2 | CASSAYNEQFF | TGTGCCAGCAGTGCTTACAATGAGCAGTTCTTC
few | TRBJ2-2 | NA | TRBV24-1 | CATSHGHQDTGELFF | TGTGCCACCAGTCATGGACATCAGGACACCGGGGAGCTGTTTTTT
NA | TRBJ2-2 | TRBD2 | TRBV30 | CAWSLLAGSVTGELFF | TGTGCCTGGAGTCTTCTAGCGGGATCGGTCACCGGGGAGCTGTTTTTT